This T cell receptor beta chain was identified in a study of control samples from healthy donors and cancer patients. Method: immunoSEQ multiplex PCR; TCRdb's copy keeps in-frame clones and lacks some. The repertoire holds 160,000 or so clones, with around 94% as singletons. The germline V gene encodes CDR1 MNHEY and CDR2 SMNVEV (reference sequence). Trimming cost V 5 bases and J 8 bases, with 12 bases left between them. CDR3 length equals 13 residues. V gene TRBV27 combines with J gene TRBJ1-4, with D hard to call. This receptor was obtained from a man between 60 and 75 years old with colorectal cancer. The material sequenced was PBMCs. CDR3 residues: CASSGTYFEKLFF. The DNA of the CDR3 is TGTGCCAGCAGTGGCACATACTTCGAAAAACTGTTTTTT.